Following are 30 T cell receptor beta chains from one sample sequenced in a study of molecular identifiers for immune sequencing clone quantification. From the PCR reads, TCRdb called clonotypes with MiXCR, one entry per CDR3 protein. The table shows hundreds of thousands of distinct CDR3 sequences, with less than 30% occurring only once. Material: naive CD8+ T cells from blood, with Jurkat cell RNA spiked in. The subset denotes: FACS-sorted CD8+CD4-CCR7+CD45RA+ naive T cells. Receptors originate from a human donor in good health. Some libraries in this study had Jurkat cell RNA spiked in.

With respect to this clonotype: A much larger clone differs by one base, so this may be a read error. This rearrangement joins TRBV6-2 or TRBV6-3 to TRBJ2-3, with a possible D match to TRBD1 (6 bases). The germline V gene has CDR1 MNHEY and CDR2 SVGEGT. The CDR3 is made up of 16 amino acids. CDR3 region: CASSYTGIFSTDTRYF. The CDR3 nucleotides read TGTGCCAGCAGTTACACAGGGATCTTCAGCACAGATACGCGGTATTTT.

This clonotype was picked up many times. The chain carries TRBV20-1 and TRBJ2-7; D is uncertain. CDR3 length: 14 residues. V was cut by 0 bases and J by 0 bases, with 9 bases left in between. Germline V gives CDR1 DFQATT, CDR2 SNEGSKA (reference sequence). The CDR3 sequence is CSAREHSPSYEQYF. The CDR3 DNA reads TGCAGTGCTAGAGAGCACAGCCCCTCCTACGAGCAGTACTTC.

This clonotype was seen at least ten times. This sequence joins TRBV6-5 and TRBJ2-7; the D is unclear. The CDR3 sequence is 14 residues long. Germline CDR1 is MNHEY and CDR2 is SVGAGI. V shed 0 bases and J shed 2 bases, with 8 bases lying between them. The CDR3 bases are TGTGCCAGCAGTTACTCTTTTGGAGCCTACGAGCAGTACTTC. Protein sequence: CASSYSFGAYEQYF.

The V and J genes are TRBV3-1 and TRBJ1-1, with D unclear. Germline assignment: CDR1 LGHDT and CDR2 YNNKEL (reference sequence). CDR3 length: 13 residues. V was clipped by 0 bases and J by 4 bases, with 6 bases between them. In DNA, the CDR3 is TGTGCCAGCAGCCAAGATGGGGTCACTGAAGCTTTCTTT. Protein sequence: CASSQDGVTEAFF.

The table lists this clonotype with many counts. J is TRBJ2-7 and V is TRBV14, with a tentative D call TRBD1 (6 bases). V dropped 2 bases and J dropped 3 bases, with 17 bases sitting between them. The CDR3 has 16 amino acids. CDR1 and CDR2 (germline): SGHDN, FVKESK. CDR3 loop: CASSQSRDTTSYEQYF. DNA of the CDR3: TGTGCCAGCAGCCAATCCCGGGACACGACGAGCTACGAGCAGTACTTC.

The rearrangement joins TRBV9 to TRBJ2-3; D is ambiguous. This CDR3 has 15 amino acids. Germline CDR1 and CDR2: SGDLS and YYNGEE. V was clipped by 2 bases and J by 6 bases, with 16 bases between them. CDR3 sequence reads: CASSVEADWTDTQYF. The CDR3 DNA follows: TGTGCCAGCAGCGTTGAGGCAGATTGGACGGATACGCAGTATTTT.

In its sample, this clonotype was seen a few times. The V call is TRBV5-6, the J call TRBJ1-5; 7 positions agree with TRBD1. With 4 bases clipped from V and 4 bases from J, the junction kept 5 bases outside the gene matches. CDR3 size: 14 residues. The germline CDR1 and CDR2 sequences are SGHDT and YYEEEE. The CDR3 sequence: CASSEMTGNQPQHF. CDR3 DNA: TGTGCCAGCAGCGAGATGACAGGGAATCAGCCCCAGCATTTT.

The chain uses TRBV19 and TRBJ2-3, with D possibly called TRBD1 or TRBD2 (6 bases each). There are 15 residues in the CDR3. From germline, CDR1 is LNHDA and CDR2 SQIVND (reference sequence). V shed 7 bases and J shed 1 base, with 15 bases lying between them. CDR3 coding DNA: TGTGCCAGTAATTTTAGGGGGGCCGGCACAGATACGCAGTATTTT. As protein: CASNFRGAGTDTQYF.

The sample holds one count of this clonotype. The junction departs from the called germline gene at one end, perhaps through a read error. The CDR3 DNA reads as TGTGCCATCAGTGGGGACCCCGCTCGCACAGATACGCAGTCTTTT. Translated: CAISGDPARTDTQSF. This chain connects TRBV10-3 to TRBJ2-3; the D call may be TRBD1 or TRBD2 (5 bases each). In germline, CDR1 is ENHRY, CDR2 SYGVKD. The CDR3 sequence is 15 residues long.

The chain joins TRBV19 to TRBJ2-7; D unclear. Trimming shortened V by 5 bases and J by 1 base, and 12 bases separated the two germline ends. CDR1 and CDR2 (germline): LNHDA, SQIVND (reference sequence). The CDR3 spans 14 residues. CDR3 nucleotides: TGTGCCAGTAGTTCCCTCGAGACTTCCTACGAGCAGTACTTC. Amino acid sequence: CASSSLETSYEQYF.

Many counts were recorded for this clonotype. The chain couples TRBV14 to TRBJ1-1, with D unclear. The germline V and J ends were trimmed by 0 bases and 0 bases, with 11 bases remaining between them. This CDR3 is built from 16 residues. Germline CDR1 is SGHDN and CDR2 is FVKESK. The CDR3: CASSQDVAVLNTEAFF. CDR3 DNA sequence: TGTGCCAGCAGCCAAGATGTCGCGGTACTGAACACTGAAGCTTTCTTT.

V is TRBV7-9 and J is TRBJ1-4, with 7 bases aligning to TRBD1. The CDR3 covers 15 residues. V was pared by 5 bases and J by 4 bases, with 7 bases of the junction left unmatched. Germline CDR1 and CDR2: SEHNR and FQNEAQ (reference sequence). DNA of the CDR3: TGTGCCAGCAGCAACCGACAGGGTTTTAATGAAAAACTGTTTTTT. As protein: CASSNRQGFNEKLFF.

This clonotype was recorded at least ten times. The rearrangement joins TRBV28 to TRBJ2-5; D uncertain. Germline lookup yields CDR1 MDHEN and CDR2 SYDVKM. This CDR3 has 15 residues. V lost 7 bases, J lost 0 bases, and 15 bases lay in between. CDR3 bases: TGTGCCAGCACCAGAAGTACGGGCTACCAAGAGACCCAGTACTTC. It yields the protein CASTRSTGYQETQYF.

In its sample, this clonotype was seen many times. The chain recombines TRBV28 with TRBJ2-3, with D possibly matching TRBD1 (6 bases). V was pared by 4 bases and J by 4 bases, with 15 bases between. CDR1 and CDR2 (germline): MDHEN, SYDVKM. The CDR3 is 15 residues long. The CDR3 coding sequence is TGTGCCAGCAGTTCCGCAGGGGCGGCTTCAGATACGCAGTATTTT. As protein: CASSSAGAASDTQYF.

This clonotype was counted many times. V usage is TRBV27 and J usage is TRBJ1-1; D is undetermined. Germline lookup yields CDR1 MNHEY and CDR2 SMNVEV (reference sequence). The CDR3 is 17 amino acids. The V gene lost 5 bases and the J gene lost 4 bases, with 23 bases spanning the gap. CDR3 region: CASSPLMVQTTLTEAFF. In DNA form, the CDR3 reads TGTGCCAGCAGTCCCCTGATGGTTCAAACGACCCTCACTGAAGCTTTCTTT.

In its sample, this clonotype was seen many times. The V call is TRBV7-9, the J call TRBJ1-4, with D uncertain. Trimming removed 4 bases from V and 5 bases from J, with 5 bases in between. Germline loops: CDR1 SEHNR, CDR2 FQNEAQ (reference sequence). The CDR3 is 12 amino acids. CDR3 residues: CASSSQNEKLFF. In nucleotides, the CDR3 is TGTGCCAGCAGCTCCCAAAATGAAAAACTGTTTTTT.

This clonotype was detected many times. The chain recombines TRBV5-1 with TRBJ1-1; 7 positions match TRBD1. This CDR3 has 16 residues. Germline loops: CDR1 SGHRS, CDR2 YFSETQ. Losses at the gene ends were 5 bases for V and 3 bases for J; bases not matched to a gene: 13. CDR3: CASSYHTDREDTEAFF. Here the CDR3 DNA reads TGCGCCAGCAGTTATCACACCGACAGGGAGGACACTGAAGCTTTCTTT. The whole variable domain, remainder taken from reference TRBV5-1 and TRBJ1-1, is KAGVTQTPRYLIKTRGQQVTLSCSPISGHRSVSWYQQTPGQGLQFLFEYFSETQRNKGNFPGRFSGRQFSNSRSEMNVSTLELGDSALYLCASSYHTDREDTEAFFGQGTRLTVV.

In regard to this clonotype: A read error may produce the germline difference seen at one junction end. The chain couples TRBV3-1 to TRBJ1-5; 7 nucleotides line up with TRBD1. CDR3 length: 14 amino acids. The germline V gene has CDR1 LGHDT and CDR2 YNNKEL (reference sequence). The CDR3 protein is CASRPGTEGPPPHF. The CDR3 DNA reads as TGTGCCAGCCGCCCCGGGACAGAAGGGCCGCCCCCGCATTTT.

Worth noting for this clonotype: The CDR3 end shows no conserved phenylalanine or tryptophan, and so a read error is likely. V is TRBV30 and J is TRBJ2-5; D is unresolved. This CDR3 is built from 13 residues. The V end was cut by 3 bases, the J end by 5 bases, with 13 bases between. The V gene's germline CDR1 is GTSNPN and CDR2 SVGIG (reference sequence). The CDR3 loop is CAWRDRGWETQYS. CDR3 coding DNA: TGTGCCTGGAGAGATCGAGGTTGGGAGACCCAGTACTCC.

The chain uses TRBV27 and TRBJ2-1; D possibly corresponds to TRBD2 (6 bases). V lost 7 bases, J lost 6 bases, and 10 bases lay in between. The CDR3 consists of 12 residues. The V gene's germline CDR1 is MNHEY and CDR2 SMNVEV (reference sequence). Here the CDR3 DNA reads TGTGCCAGCACTGGAGGGTTCAATGAGCAGTTCTTC. Its protein is CASTGGFNEQFF.

The sample holds a few counts of this clonotype. The gene calls are TRBV24-1 and TRBJ2-7; TRBD2 matches 15 bases. Germline V gene data show CDR1 as KGHDR and CDR2 as SFDVKD. The CDR3 loop spans 17 amino acids. The trim removed 3 bases at V and 2 bases at J, leaving 4 bases unmatched. This CDR3 reads CATSDGLAGGPTYEQYF. The CDR3 region has the DNA TGTGCCACCAGTGATGGACTAGCGGGAGGGCCGACCTACGAGCAGTACTTC.

This chain uses TRBV10-1 with TRBJ2-7; D unclear. Trimming took 8 bases from V and 2 from J, leaving 10 bases between them. Germline loops: CDR1 WNHNN, CDR2 SYGVQD (reference sequence). The CDR3 totals 12 residues. The CDR3 DNA reads TGCGCCAGCGGTCATAATCCCTACGAGCAGTACTTC. It is translated as CASGHNPYEQYF.

This rearrangement joins TRBV28 to TRBJ2-7, with D maybe TRBD1 (7 bases). Germline values: CDR1 MDHEN, CDR2 SYDVKM. Trimming cost V 3 bases and J 5 bases, with 17 bases left between them. The CDR3 spans 15 residues. CDR3 loop: CASSFRGERRDEQYF. CDR3 nucleotides: TGTGCCAGCAGTTTCAGGGGGGAACGGAGGGACGAGCAGTACTTC. Supplemented by reference TRBV28 and TRBJ2-7, the full variable domain reads DVKVTQSSRYLVKRTGEKVFLECVQDMDHENMFWYRQDPGLGLRLIYFSYDVKMKEKGDIPEGYSVSREKKERFSLILESASTNQTSMYLCASSFRGERRDEQYFGPGTRLTVT.

The rearrangement uses TRBV4-3 and TRBJ2-6; 7 bases match TRBD2. The CDR3 is 18 amino acids. The trim removed 1 base at V and 1 base at J, leaving 7 bases unmatched. Germline values: CDR1 LGHNA, CDR2 YSLEER. The DNA for the CDR3 is TGCGCCAGCAGCCAAGGACTAGCCCGTCAATCTGGGGCCAACGTCCTGACTTTC. Amino acid sequence: CASSQGLARQSGANVLTF.

Points on this clonotype: A much more abundant neighbour one base away suggests this may be a read error. This chain uses TRBV21-1 with TRBJ2-5; the D call of TRBD1 is as the table states it, not checked on the DNA. TRBV21-1 is a known pseudogene. The CDR3 has 19 residues. The DNA for the CDR3 is TGTGCCAGCAGCAAGGTTTGGCAGGGGGAGTGCGTACGCCAAGAGCCCCAGTACTTC. This encodes CASSKVWQGECVRQEPQYF.

This chain connects TRBV29-1 to TRBJ2-1; TRBD2 matches 8 bases. The junction had 10 bases not matched to a gene; V was cut back by 4 bases and J by 8 bases. This CDR3 region has 14 residues. In germline, CDR1 is SQVTM, CDR2 ANQGSEA. The CDR3 DNA sequence: TGCAGCGTTGTTGATCCAGCGGGAGTGTATGAGCAGTTCTTC. It translates to CSVVDPAGVYEQFF.

The V and J genes are TRBV18 and TRBJ2-3; D unclear. The CDR3 has 15 residues. V was cut by 2 bases and J by 5 bases, with 14 bases left in between. Per the germline V gene, CDR1 is KGHSH and CDR2 is LQKENI. The CDR3 bases are TGTGCCAGCTCACCAGGGGTAAATTTAAAAGATACGCAGTATTTT. This encodes CASSPGVNLKDTQYF.

The chain combines TRBV12-3 or TRBV12-4 with TRBJ2-2, with no clear D. Trimming cost V 4 bases and J 6 bases, with 12 bases left between them. The CDR3 is 14 residues long. CDR3 protein: CASSSGPRSGELFF. CDR3 sequence (DNA): TGTGCCAGCAGTTCCGGGCCCCGTTCCGGGGAGCTGTTTTTT.

This clonotype was counted ten times or more. This chain connects TRBV5-6 to TRBJ2-7; D gene unclear. The ends were cut back, 0 bases at V and 3 bases at J, with 10 bases in the middle. The CDR3 spans 14 residues. Germline CDR1 is SGHDT and CDR2 is YYEEEE. This CDR3 reads CASSLEFRIYEQYF. The CDR3 coding sequence is TGTGCCAGCAGCTTGGAGTTTCGAATCTACGAGCAGTACTTC.

There are many counts of this clonotype. J is TRBJ2-4 and V is TRBV19; 9 positions match TRBD2. CDR3 length equals 16 residues. The V segment lost 5 bases and the J segment 0 bases; nucleotides outside the gene matches: 5. Germline CDR1 LNHDA, CDR2 SQIVND (reference sequence). CDR3 region: CASSSSGGLAKNIQYF. The CDR3 nucleotides are TGTGCCAGTAGTTCAAGCGGGGGGCTAGCCAAAAACATTCAGTACTTC.